The 10 T cell receptor beta chains below all came from one sample that was sequenced in a study of blood T cell repertoires in COVID-19. Sequencing used immunoSEQ multiplex PCR; TCRdb keeps in-frame clones, though not all of them. The profile covers roughly 200,000 clones, with 80% to 85% appearing a single time and around 25% taken by the ten largest. Sequencing was performed on peripheral blood. All receptors derive from a man aged 40-49 years with acute or convalescent COVID-19.

The chain is built from TRBV15 and TRBJ1-5, with a weak D call TRBD1 (6 bases). Looked up from germline, CDR1 is LNHNV and CDR2 is YYDKDF (reference sequence). CDR3 length: 15 amino acids. V gave up 2 bases and J gave up 4 bases, with 12 bases separating them. The DNA for the CDR3 is TGTGCCACCAGCAGAAGACAGGTCGGGAATCAGCCCCAGCATTTT. It translates to CATSRRQVGNQPQHF. Together with reference TRBV15 and TRBJ1-5, the CDR3 gives the full variable domain: DAMVIQNPRYQVTQFGKPVTLSCSQTLNHNVMYWYQQKSSQAPKLLFHYYDKDFNNEADTPDNFQSRRPNTSFCFLDIRSPGLGDTAMYLCATSRRQVGNQPQHFGDGTRLSIL.

This chain uses TRBV7-2 with TRBJ2-7; 15 positions match TRBD2. Unmatched junction bases numbered 2, after V lost 4 bases and J lost 4 bases. Germline CDR1 is SGHTA and CDR2 is FQGNSA. The CDR3 loop spans 15 amino acids. CDR3: CASSSGLAGGYEQYF. As DNA, the CDR3 is TGTGCCAGCAGCTCGGGACTAGCGGGAGGATACGAGCAGTACTTC.

Here the CDR3 DNA reads TGTGCCAGCAGCTTGGGTCTATTGGGAGGGGGAGATACGCAGTATTTT. Residues: CASSLGLLGGGDTQYF. The V and J genes are TRBV5-5 and TRBJ2-3; tentatively, D is TRBD2 (7 bases). V was cut by 0 bases and J by 5 bases, with 16 bases left in between. Germline assignment: CDR1 SGHKS and CDR2 YYEKEE (reference sequence). The CDR3 has 16 amino acids. Based on the CDR3 plus reference TRBV5-5 and TRBJ2-3, the full variable domain is DAGVTQSPTHLIKTRGQQVTLRCSPISGHKSVSWYQQVLGQGPQFIFQYYEKEERGRGNFPDRFSARQFPNYSSELNVNALLLGDSALYLCASSLGLLGGGDTQYFGPGTRLTVL.

The table lists this clone with a few counts. The V and J genes are TRBV5-5 and TRBJ2-7; D not resolved. The V and J ends lost 5 bases and 2 bases respectively, with 5 bases between them. Looked up from germline, CDR1 is SGHKS and CDR2 is YYEKEE (reference sequence). This CDR3 has 11 amino acids. The CDR3 DNA follows: TGTGCCAGCAGTCAGACCTACGAGCAGTACTTC. Translating gives CASSQTYEQYF.

The rearrangement uses TRBV2 and TRBJ2-7; D is possibly TRBD2 (6 bases). Germline values: CDR1 SNHLY, CDR2 FYNNEI. The CDR3 is 15 residues long. V lost 6 bases and J lost 5, with 20 bases in between. CDR3 nucleotide sequence: TGTGCCAGCAGAATGGGACTCTCATCCCCCGACGAGCAGTACTTC. The encoded protein is CASRMGLSSPDEQYF. The complete variable domain, with remaining parts taken from reference TRBV2 and TRBJ2-7, reads EPEVTQTPSHQVTQMGQEVILRCVPISNHLYFYWYRQILGQKVEFLVSFYNNEISEKSEIFDDQFSVERPDGSNFTLKIRSTKLEDSAMYFCASRMGLSSPDEQYFGPGTRLTVT.

V gene TRBV5-1 combines with J gene TRBJ1-2; D is ambiguous. Trimming pared 4 bases from V and 5 bases from J, leaving 15 bases between. The germline gives CDR1 SGHRS, CDR2 YFSETQ. CDR3 length: 14 residues. The CDR3 nucleotides are TGCGCCAGCAGCCCGGACGGACGGGGATATGGCTACACCTTC. As protein: CASSPDGRGYGYTF. Complete variable domain (other parts from reference TRBV5-1 and TRBJ1-2): KAGVTQTPRYLIKTRGQQVTLSCSPISGHRSVSWYQQTPGQGLQFLFEYFSETQRNKGNFPGRFSGRQFSNSRSEMNVSTLELGDSALYLCASSPDGRGYGYTFGSGTRLTVV.

J is TRBJ2-1 and V is TRBV11-2; 8 positions match TRBD2. Germline V gene sequence: CDR1 SGHAT, CDR2 FQNNGV. This CDR3 region has 14 residues. The junction had 10 bases not matched to a gene; V was cut back by 5 bases and J by 10 bases. CDR3 amino acids: CASSPQRETGEQFF. CDR3 in DNA: TGTGCCAGCAGCCCCCAGCGGGAGACAGGCGAGCAGTTCTTC. The variable domain in full, completed from reference TRBV11-2 and TRBJ2-1, reads EAGVAQSPRYKIIEKRQSVAFWCNPISGHATLYWYQQILGQGPKLLIQFQNNGVVDDSQLPKDRFSAERLKGVDSTLKIQPAKLEDSAVYLCASSPQRETGEQFFGPGTRLTVL.

This clone was seen a single time. V and J are TRBV7-2 and TRBJ2-7; maybe TRBD1 (6 bases). The V end was cut by 3 bases, the J end by 1 base, with 16 bases between. CDR3 length: 16 residues. Germline V gene lookup returns CDR1 SGHTA and CDR2 FQGNSA. The CDR3 region is CASSFNHRTVSYEQYF. The CDR3 coding sequence is TGTGCCAGCAGCTTCAACCACCGGACAGTGTCCTACGAGCAGTACTTC.

The chain recombines TRBV6-2 or TRBV6-3 with TRBJ1-1; no definite D call. From germline, CDR1 is MNHEY and CDR2 SVGEGT. The length of the CDR3 is 18 residues. Deletions cut 3 bases from V and 3 bases from J, with 23 bases between. The CDR3 loop is CASSYSDSATRVDTEAFF. The CDR3 DNA sequence: TGTGCCAGCAGTTATTCGGACTCTGCGACGCGGGTAGACACTGAAGCTTTCTTT.

The chain joins TRBV7-9 to TRBJ2-7; 8 bases are a match to TRBD1. Germline lookup yields CDR1 SEHNR and CDR2 FQNEAQ (reference sequence). The junction had 5 bases not matched to a gene; V was cut back by 2 bases and J by 2 bases. The CDR3 length is 15 residues. DNA of the CDR3: TGTGCCAGCAGCTTATGGGGACAGGACACCTACGAGCAGTACTTC. Translating it yields CASSLWGQDTYEQYF.